This TCR beta chain was documented in a study of cytomegalovirus exposure and HLA in healthy donors. V was pared by 0 bases and J by 3 bases, with 15 bases between. The length of the CDR3 is 16 residues. Germline CDR1 is LGHNA and CDR2 is YSLEER. Amplification used 60 Vbeta primers and 13 Jbeta primers. In the source study's methods: An analysis performed later counted roughly 80 million unique TCR beta chains (approximately 10 million of them shared). Clones were read by immunoSEQ multiplex PCR, and TCRdb kept only the in-frame ones, dropping some. The DNA gave D and trimming, while V, J and clone size come from that table. This sample's table reports approximately 45,000 clones.

Specimen: PBMCs. The source of this sequence is a woman between 40 and 55 years old in good health and CMV-seronegative. This chain uses TRBV4-3 with TRBJ2-7; D uncertain. For the CDR3, the DNA is TGCGCCAGCAGCCAAGATCAGGTTAGTGGCGACTACGAGCAGTACTTC. Protein sequence: CASSQDQVSGDYEQYF.